This T cell receptor beta chain was retrieved from a study of blood T cell repertoires in COVID-19. The data were produced by immunoSEQ multiplex PCR, yet TCRdb's version contains in-frame clones alone and is incomplete. The sample holds roughly 15,000 clones, approximately 90% seen once. The sample taken for sequencing was peripheral blood. The sequence derives from a man aged 45-65 years with active COVID-19.

Here the CDR3 reads CASSLGREKLFF. In DNA form, the CDR3 reads TGTGCCAGCAGCTTAGGGAGGGAAAAACTGTTTTTT. The V call is TRBV7-8, the J call TRBJ1-4; unclear D gene. Trimming removed 1 base from V and 8 bases from J, with 5 bases in between. Germline V gives CDR1 SGHVS, CDR2 FQNEAQ. There are 12 residues in the CDR3.